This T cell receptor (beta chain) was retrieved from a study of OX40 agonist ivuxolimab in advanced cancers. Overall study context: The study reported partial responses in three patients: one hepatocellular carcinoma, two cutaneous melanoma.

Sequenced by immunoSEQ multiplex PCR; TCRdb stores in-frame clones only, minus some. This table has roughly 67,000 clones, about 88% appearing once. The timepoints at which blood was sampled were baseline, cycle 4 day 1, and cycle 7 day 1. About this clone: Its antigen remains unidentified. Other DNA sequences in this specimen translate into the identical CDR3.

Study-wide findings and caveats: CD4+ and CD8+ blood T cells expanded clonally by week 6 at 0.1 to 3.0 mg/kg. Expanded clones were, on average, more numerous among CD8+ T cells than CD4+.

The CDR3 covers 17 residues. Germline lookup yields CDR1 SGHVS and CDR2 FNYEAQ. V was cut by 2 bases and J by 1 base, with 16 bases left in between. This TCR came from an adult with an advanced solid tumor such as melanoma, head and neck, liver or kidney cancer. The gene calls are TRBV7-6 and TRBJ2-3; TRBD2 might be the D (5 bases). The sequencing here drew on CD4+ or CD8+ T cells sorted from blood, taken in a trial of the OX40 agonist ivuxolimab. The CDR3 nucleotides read TGTGCCAGCAGCTTACCGAGACTGGCGGGCGGCACAGATACGCAGTATTTT. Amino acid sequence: CASSLPRLAGGTDTQYF.